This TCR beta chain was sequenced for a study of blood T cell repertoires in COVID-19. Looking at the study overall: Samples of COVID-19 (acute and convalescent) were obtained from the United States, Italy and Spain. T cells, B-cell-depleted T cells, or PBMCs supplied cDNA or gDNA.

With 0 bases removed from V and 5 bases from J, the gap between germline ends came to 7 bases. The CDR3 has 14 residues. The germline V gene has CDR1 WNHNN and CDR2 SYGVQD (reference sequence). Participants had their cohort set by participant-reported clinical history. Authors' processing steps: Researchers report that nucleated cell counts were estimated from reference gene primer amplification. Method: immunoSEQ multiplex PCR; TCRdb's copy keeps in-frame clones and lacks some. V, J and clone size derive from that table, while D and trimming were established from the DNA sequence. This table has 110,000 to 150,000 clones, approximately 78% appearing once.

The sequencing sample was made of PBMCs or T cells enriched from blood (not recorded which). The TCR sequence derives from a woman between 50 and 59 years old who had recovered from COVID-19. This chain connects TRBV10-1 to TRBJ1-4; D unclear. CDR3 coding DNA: TGCGCCAGCAGTGAGTCCCAGGAAAATGAAAAACTGTTTTTT. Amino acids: CASSESQENEKLFF.